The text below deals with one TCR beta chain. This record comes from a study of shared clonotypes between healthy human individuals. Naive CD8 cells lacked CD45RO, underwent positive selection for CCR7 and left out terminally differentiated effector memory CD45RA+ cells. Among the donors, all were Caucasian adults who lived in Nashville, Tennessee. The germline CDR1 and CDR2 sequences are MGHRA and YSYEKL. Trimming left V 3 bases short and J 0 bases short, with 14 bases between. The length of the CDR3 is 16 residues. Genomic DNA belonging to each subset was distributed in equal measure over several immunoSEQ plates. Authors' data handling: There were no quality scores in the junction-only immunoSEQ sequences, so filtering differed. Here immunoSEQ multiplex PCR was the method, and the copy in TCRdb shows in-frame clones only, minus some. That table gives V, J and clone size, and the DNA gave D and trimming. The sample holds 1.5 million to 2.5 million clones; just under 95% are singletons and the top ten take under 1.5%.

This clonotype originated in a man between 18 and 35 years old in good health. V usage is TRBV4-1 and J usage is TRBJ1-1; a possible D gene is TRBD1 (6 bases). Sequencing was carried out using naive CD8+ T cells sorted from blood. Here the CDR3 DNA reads TGCGCCAGCAGCCACCCAGGGGAGGGGATGAACACTGAAGCTTTCTTT. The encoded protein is CASSHPGEGMNTEAFF.